The source of this TCR beta chain is a study of human T cells and chemical hapten exposure. TCRdb fed the RACE reads into MiXCR, producing one record per CDR3 protein. Among about 200,000 distinct CDR3 sequences listed, about 25% were seen once. The germline CDR1 and CDR2 sequences are KGHSH and LQKENI. CDR3 length: 15 amino acids. With 2 bases clipped from V and 7 bases from J, the junction kept 8 bases outside the gene matches. Time point in this sample: patch test 3, about 24 weeks after DPC sensitization. The treatment denotes: therapeutic diphenylcyclopropenone sensitization with weekly scalp DPC.

The rearrangement links TRBV18 to TRBJ1-5, with 7 bases lining up with TRBD1. This material consisted of whole blood, taken in connection with sensitization to the hapten diphenylcyclopropenone (DPC). The sequence came from a woman in her thirties or forties with alopecia areata. Some clones in this sample may be carry-over from other donors' samples. The CDR3 loop reads CASSPGQAQGQPQHF. CDR3 bases: TGTGCCAGCTCACCAGGACAGGCTCAGGGACAGCCCCAGCATTTT.